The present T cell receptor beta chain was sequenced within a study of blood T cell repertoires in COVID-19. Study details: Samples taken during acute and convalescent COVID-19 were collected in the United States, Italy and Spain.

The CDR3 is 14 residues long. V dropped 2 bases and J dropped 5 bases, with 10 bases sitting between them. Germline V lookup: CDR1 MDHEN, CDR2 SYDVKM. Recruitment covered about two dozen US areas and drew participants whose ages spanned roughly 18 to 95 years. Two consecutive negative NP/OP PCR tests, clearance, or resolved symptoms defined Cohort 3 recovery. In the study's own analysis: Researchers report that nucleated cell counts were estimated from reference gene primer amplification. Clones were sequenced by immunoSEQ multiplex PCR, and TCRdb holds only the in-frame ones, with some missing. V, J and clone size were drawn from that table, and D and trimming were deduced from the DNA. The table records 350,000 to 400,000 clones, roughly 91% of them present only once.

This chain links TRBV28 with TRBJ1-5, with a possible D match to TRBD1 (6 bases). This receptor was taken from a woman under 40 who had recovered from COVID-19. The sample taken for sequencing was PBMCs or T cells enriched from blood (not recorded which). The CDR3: CASSLAGADQPQHF. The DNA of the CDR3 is TGTGCCAGCAGTTTAGCAGGGGCGGATCAGCCCCAGCATTTT.